The T cell receptor (beta chain) described here comes from a study of CD8+CD57+ T cells in acquired aplastic anemia. Study information: Sorted CD4+ and CD8+ cells gave an average of approximately 3.4 ug of DNA. As sequenced from healthy donors, CD4+ cells averaged about 11 million reads.

Overall study findings and caveats: Some 28 sequences, all CD8+ CDR3, were shared between patients and controls.

This clonotype came up a few times. The antigen is not known. The germline V gene has CDR1 ENHRY and CDR2 SYGVKD. V was shortened by 5 bases and J by 5 bases, with 12 bases between the two germline ends. The CDR3 runs to 14 residues. Genomic DNA, serving as template, underwent TCR beta VDJ and CDR3 profiling. Via MiXCR, TCRdb re-called the reads, giving one row per CDR3 protein. Of about 190,000 distinct CDR3 sequences in the sample, 54% were seen once. This TCR was sampled from a human donor in good health, serving as a control. The sequenced sample consisted of sorted CD4+, CD8+, or CD8+CD57+ T cells (not recorded which) from PBMCs. This chain links TRBV10-3 with TRBJ2-2; a possible D gene is TRBD1 (5 bases). CDR3 nucleotides: TGTGCCATCAGTCCTACAGGTGGTACCGGGGAGCTGTTTTTT. It codes for CAISPTGGTGELFF.